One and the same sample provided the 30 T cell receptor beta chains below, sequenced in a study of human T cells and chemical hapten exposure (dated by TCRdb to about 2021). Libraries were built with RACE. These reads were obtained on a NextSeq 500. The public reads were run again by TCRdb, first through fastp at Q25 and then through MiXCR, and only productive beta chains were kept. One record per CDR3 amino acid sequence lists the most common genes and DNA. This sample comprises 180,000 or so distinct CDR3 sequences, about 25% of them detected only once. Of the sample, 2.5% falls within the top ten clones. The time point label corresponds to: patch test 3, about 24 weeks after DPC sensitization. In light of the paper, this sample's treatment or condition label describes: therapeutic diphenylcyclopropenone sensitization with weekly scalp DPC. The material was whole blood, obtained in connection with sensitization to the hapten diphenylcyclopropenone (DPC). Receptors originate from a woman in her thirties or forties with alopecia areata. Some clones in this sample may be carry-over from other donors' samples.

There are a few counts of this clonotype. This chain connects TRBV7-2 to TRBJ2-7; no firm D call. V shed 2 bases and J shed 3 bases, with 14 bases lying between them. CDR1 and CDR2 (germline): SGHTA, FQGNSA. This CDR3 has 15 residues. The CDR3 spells CASSLLATPRYEQYF. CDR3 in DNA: TGTGCCAGCAGCTTATTGGCCACCCCTCGCTACGAGCAGTACTTC.

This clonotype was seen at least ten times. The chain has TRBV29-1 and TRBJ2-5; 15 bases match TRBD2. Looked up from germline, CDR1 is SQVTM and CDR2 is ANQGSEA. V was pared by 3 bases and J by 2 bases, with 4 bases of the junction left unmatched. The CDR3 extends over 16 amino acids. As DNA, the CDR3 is TGCAGCGTTGATCCGGGACTAGCGGGGGGACAAGAGACCCAGTACTTC. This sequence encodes CSVDPGLAGGQETQYF.

The CDR3 bases are TGTGCCAGCAGCATTGGGACAGAAGAGACCCAGTACTTC. Protein product: CASSIGTEETQYF. The chain has TRBV7-2 and TRBJ2-5; 7 nucleotides align to TRBD1. The germline V gene encodes CDR1 SGHTA and CDR2 FQGNSA. CDR3 length equals 13 residues. After removal of 5 bases from V and 3 bases from J, the junction contained 3 bases not matched to a gene.

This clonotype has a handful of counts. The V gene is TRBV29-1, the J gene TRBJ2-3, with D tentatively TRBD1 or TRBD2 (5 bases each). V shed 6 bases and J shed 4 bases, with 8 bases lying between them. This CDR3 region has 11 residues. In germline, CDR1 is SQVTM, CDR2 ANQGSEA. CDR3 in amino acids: CSVGAPDTQYF. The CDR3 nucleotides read TGCAGCGTCGGGGCCCCAGATACGCAGTATTTT.

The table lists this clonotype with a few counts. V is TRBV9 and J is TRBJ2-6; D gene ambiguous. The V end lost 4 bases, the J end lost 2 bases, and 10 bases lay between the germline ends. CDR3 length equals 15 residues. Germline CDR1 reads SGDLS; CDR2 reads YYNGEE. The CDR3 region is CASSPPLPGANVLTF. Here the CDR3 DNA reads TGTGCCAGCAGCCCGCCCCTTCCTGGGGCCAACGTCCTGACTTTC.

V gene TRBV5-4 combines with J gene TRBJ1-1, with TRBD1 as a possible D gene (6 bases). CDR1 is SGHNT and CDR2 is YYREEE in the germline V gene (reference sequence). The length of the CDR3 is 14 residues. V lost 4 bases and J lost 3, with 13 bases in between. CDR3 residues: CASSQPQGYTEAFF. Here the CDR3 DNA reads TGTGCCAGCAGCCAACCACAGGGATACACTGAAGCTTTCTTT.

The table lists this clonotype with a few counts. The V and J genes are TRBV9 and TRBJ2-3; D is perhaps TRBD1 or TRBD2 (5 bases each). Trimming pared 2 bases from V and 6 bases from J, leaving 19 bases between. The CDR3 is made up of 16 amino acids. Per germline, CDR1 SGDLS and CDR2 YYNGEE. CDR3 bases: TGTGCCAGCAGCGTCGGGACCACCGAGGGTTGGGATACGCAGTATTTT. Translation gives CASSVGTTEGWDTQYF.

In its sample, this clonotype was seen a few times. The chain's CDR3 is CASSETGGSYEQYF. DNA for the CDR3: TGTGCCAGCAGCGAAACAGGGGGTTCCTACGAGCAGTACTTC. This sequence joins TRBV9 and TRBJ2-7, with 8 positions matching TRBD1. CDR1 is SGDLS, CDR2 YYNGEE, per germline. CDR3 size: 14 residues. Trimming cost V 3 bases and J 1 base; bases outside gene matches: 3.

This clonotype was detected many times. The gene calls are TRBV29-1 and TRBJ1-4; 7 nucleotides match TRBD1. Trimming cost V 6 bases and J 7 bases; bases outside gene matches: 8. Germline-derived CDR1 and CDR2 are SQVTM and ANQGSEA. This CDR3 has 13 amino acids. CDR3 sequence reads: CSVSTGLVEKLFF. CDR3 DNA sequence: TGCAGCGTCTCGACAGGGTTGGTTGAAAAACTGTTTTTT.

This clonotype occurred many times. Written as DNA, the CDR3 is TGCAGTGCTAGGAAACTAGCGGATACGCAGTATTTT. Amino acid sequence: CSARKLADTQYF. The chain joins TRBV20-1 to TRBJ2-3; 7 bases are a match to TRBD2. Trimming removed 3 bases from V and 6 bases from J; junction bases left unmatched: 3. Germline CDR1 DFQATT, CDR2 SNEGSKA (reference sequence). The CDR3 spans 12 residues.

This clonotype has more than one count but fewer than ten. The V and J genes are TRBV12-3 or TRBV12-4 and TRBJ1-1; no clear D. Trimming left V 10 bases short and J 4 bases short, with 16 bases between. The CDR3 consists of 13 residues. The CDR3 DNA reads TGTGCCACAAAGCACTCGGGCGCCACTGAAGCTTTCTTT. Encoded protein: CATKHSGATEAFF.

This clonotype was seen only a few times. The CDR3: CASSFGTGTSYEQYF. The CDR3 DNA reads as TGTGCCAGCAGTTTCGGGACAGGGACCTCCTACGAGCAGTACTTC. The V gene is TRBV27, the J gene TRBJ2-7; TRBD1 matches 9 bases. V lost 3 bases, J lost 0 bases, and 3 bases stayed unmatched. Germline values: CDR1 MNHEY, CDR2 SMNVEV (reference sequence). This CDR3 spans 15 amino acids.

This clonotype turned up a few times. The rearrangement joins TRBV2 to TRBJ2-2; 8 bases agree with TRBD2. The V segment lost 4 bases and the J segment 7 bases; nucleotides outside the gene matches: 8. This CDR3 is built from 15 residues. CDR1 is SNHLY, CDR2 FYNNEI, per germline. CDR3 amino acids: CASSGGGRRSGELFF. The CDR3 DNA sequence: TGTGCCAGCAGTGGAGGCGGGAGGCGGAGCGGGGAGCTGTTTTTT.

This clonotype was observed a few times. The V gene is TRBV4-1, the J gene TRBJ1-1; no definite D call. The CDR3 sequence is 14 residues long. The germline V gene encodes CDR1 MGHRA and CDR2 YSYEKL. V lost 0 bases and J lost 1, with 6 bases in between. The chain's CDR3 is CASSQELSNTEAFF. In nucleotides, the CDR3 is TGCGCCAGCAGCCAAGAACTGTCGAACACTGAAGCTTTCTTT.

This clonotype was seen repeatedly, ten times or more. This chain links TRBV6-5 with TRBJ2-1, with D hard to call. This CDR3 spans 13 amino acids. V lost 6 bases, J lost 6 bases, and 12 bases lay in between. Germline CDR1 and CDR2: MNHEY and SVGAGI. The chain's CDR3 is CASRYLVSNEQFF. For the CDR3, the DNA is TGTGCCAGCAGGTATTTGGTTAGCAATGAGCAGTTCTTC.

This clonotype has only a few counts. The CDR3 region is CSERQGHNEQYF. CDR3 coding DNA: TGCAGCGAGAGACAGGGGCACAACGAGCAGTACTTC. The V and J genes are TRBV29-1 and TRBJ2-7; TRBD1 aligns across 8 bases. CDR3 size: 12 residues. Germline V CDR1 and CDR2: SQVTM, ANQGSEA. V shed 7 bases and J 5 bases; nucleotides not matched to a gene: 7.

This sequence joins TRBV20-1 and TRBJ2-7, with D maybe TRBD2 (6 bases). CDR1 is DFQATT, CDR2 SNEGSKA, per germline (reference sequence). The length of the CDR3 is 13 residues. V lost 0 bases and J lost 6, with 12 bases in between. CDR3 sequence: CSARDILAGEQYF. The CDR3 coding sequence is TGCAGTGCTAGAGATATACTAGCTGGCGAGCAGTACTTC.

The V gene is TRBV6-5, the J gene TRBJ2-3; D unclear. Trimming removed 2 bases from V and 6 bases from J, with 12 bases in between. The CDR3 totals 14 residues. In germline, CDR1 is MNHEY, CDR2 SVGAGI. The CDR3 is CASSYVDSRDTQYF. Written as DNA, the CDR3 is TGTGCCAGCAGTTACGTTGATAGCCGTGATACGCAGTATTTT.

Here the CDR3 DNA reads TGCGCCAGCAGCCCCTCCCGGGCAGGGAAGACCGGGGAGCTGTTTTTT. This translates into CASSPSRAGKTGELFF. The chain employs TRBV4-1 and TRBJ2-2; tentatively, D is TRBD1 (5 bases). This CDR3 comprises 16 residues. The germline gives CDR1 MGHRA, CDR2 YSYEKL. The ends were cut back, 4 bases at V and 5 bases at J, with 17 bases in the middle.

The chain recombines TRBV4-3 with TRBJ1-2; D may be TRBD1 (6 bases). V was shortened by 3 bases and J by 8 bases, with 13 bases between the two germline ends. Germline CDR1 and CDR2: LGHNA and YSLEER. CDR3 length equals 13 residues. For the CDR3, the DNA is TGCGCCAGCAGCCAGAGAGGGGGGGACGGCTACACCTTC. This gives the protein CASSQRGGDGYTF.

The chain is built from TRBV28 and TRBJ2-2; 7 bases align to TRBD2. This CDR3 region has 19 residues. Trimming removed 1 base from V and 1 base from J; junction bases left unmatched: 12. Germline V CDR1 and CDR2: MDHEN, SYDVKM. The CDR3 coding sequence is TGTGCCAGCAGTTTATACCCCCCGTCGTCTAGCGGGAACACCGGGGAGCTGTTTTTT. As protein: CASSLYPPSSSGNTGELFF.

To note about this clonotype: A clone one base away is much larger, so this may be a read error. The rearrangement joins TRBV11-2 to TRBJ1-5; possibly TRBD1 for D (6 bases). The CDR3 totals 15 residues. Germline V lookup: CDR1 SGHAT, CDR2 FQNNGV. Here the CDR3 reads CANSPSWGANQPQHF. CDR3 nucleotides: TGTGCCAACAGCCCGTCATGGGGGGCCAATCAGCCCCAGCATTTT.

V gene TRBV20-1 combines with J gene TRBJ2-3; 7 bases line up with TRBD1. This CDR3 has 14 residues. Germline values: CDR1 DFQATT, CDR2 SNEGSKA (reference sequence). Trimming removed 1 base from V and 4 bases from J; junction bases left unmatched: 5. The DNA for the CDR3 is TGCAGTGCTAGAGTGAGGGGGCGATCAGATACGCAGTATTTT. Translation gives CSARVRGRSDTQYF.

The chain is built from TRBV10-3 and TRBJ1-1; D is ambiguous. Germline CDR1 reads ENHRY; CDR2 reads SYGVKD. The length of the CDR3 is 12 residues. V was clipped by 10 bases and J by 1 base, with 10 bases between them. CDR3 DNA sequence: TGTGCCACCACGACGGAGAACACTGAAGCTTTCTTT. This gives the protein CATTTENTEAFF.

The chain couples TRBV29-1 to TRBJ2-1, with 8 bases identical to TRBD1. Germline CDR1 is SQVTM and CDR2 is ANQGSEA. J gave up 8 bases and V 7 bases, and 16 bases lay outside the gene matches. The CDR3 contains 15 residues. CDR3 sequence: CSAPIPGGAGDEQFF. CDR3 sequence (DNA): TGCAGCGCCCCAATTCCAGGGGGCGCGGGCGATGAGCAGTTCTTC.

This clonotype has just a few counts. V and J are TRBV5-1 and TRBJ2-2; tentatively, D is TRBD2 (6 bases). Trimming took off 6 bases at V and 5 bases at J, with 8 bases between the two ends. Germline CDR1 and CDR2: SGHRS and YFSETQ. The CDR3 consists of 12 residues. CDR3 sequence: CASKRGTGELFF. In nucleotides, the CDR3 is TGCGCCAGCAAACGGGGGACCGGGGAGCTGTTTTTT.

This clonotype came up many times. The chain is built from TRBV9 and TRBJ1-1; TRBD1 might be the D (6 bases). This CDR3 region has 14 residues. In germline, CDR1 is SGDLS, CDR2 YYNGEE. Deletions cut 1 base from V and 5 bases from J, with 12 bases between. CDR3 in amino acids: CASSVLQGGTEAFF. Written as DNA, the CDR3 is TGTGCCAGCAGCGTATTACAGGGCGGAACTGAAGCTTTCTTT.

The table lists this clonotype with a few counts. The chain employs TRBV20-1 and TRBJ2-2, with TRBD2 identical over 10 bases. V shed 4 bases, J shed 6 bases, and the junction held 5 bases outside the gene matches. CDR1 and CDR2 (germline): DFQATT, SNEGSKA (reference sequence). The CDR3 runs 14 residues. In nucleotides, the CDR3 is TGCAGTGCTAACAGAGCGGGAGGGGCCGGGGAGCTGTTTTTT. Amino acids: CSANRAGGAGELFF.

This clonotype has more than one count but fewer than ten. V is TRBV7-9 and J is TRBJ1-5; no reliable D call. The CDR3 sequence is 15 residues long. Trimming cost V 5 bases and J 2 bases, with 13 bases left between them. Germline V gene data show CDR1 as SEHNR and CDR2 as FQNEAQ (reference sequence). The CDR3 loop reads CASSAIGGGNQPQHF. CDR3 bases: TGTGCCAGCAGCGCAATCGGAGGCGGCAATCAGCCCCAGCATTTT. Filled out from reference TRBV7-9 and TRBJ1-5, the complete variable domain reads DTGVSQNPRHKITKRGQNVTFRCDPISEHNRLYWYRQTLGQGPEFLTYFQNEAQLEKSRLLSDRFSAERPKGSFSTLEIQRTEQGDSAMYLCASSAIGGGNQPQHFGDGTRLSIL.

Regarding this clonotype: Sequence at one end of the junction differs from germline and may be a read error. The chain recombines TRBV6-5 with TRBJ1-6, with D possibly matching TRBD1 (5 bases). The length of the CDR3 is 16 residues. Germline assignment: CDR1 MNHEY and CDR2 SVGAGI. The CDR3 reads CASSYSGTKGFTPPHF. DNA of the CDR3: TGTGCCAGCAGTTACTCAGGGACGAAGGGCTTTACTCCCCCCCACTTT.